Each of the 15 T cell receptor beta chains below was sequenced from the same sample in a study of siplizumab effects on memory and regulatory T cells. Clones were read by immunoSEQ multiplex PCR, and TCRdb kept only the in-frame ones, dropping some. Of about 110,000 clones detected, approximately 92% appear once; the ten largest clones hold roughly 1.4%. The sample taken for sequencing was CD4+ T cells sorted from blood. These receptors all stem from a human donor in good health.

V usage is TRBV19 and J usage is TRBJ2-2; a possible D gene is TRBD1 (6 bases). V was trimmed by 11 bases and J by 3 bases, leaving 10 bases between them. CDR1 is LNHDA, CDR2 SQIVND, per germline (reference sequence). The CDR3 is 12 residues long. The CDR3 loop reads CASGHDTGELFF. CDR3 DNA sequence: TGTGCCTCGGGACACGACACCGGGGAGCTGTTTTTT. The full variable domain, completed using reference TRBV19 and TRBJ2-2, is DGGITQSPKYLFRKEGQNVTLSCEQNLNHDAMYWYRQDPGQGLRLIYYSQIVNDFQKGDIAEGYSVSREKKESFPLTVTSAQKNPTAFYLCASGHDTGELFFGEGSRLTVL.

DNA of the CDR3: TGTGCCAGCAGCGGGCAACAGAAATACAATGAGCAGTTCTTC. Translated, it gives CASSGQQKYNEQFF. V and J are TRBV5-8 and TRBJ2-1; unclear D gene. The CDR3 consists of 14 residues. V lost 4 bases and J 4 bases, leaving 12 bases between the germline ends. In germline, CDR1 is SGHTS, CDR2 YDEGEE.

Concerning this clone: The junction differs from germline at one of its ends, possibly a read error. J is TRBJ2-5 and V is TRBV7-7; 11 bases match TRBD2. The CDR3 consists of 16 residues. CDR1 SSHAT and CDR2 FNYEAQ come from the germline V gene (reference sequence). The DNA for the CDR3 is TGTGCTAGCAGCCCGGGATTAGCGGGAGGGGGCGAGACCCAGTACTTC. Its translation is CASSPGLAGGGETQYF.

The chain carries TRBV29-1 and TRBJ2-5; the D gene is possibly TRBD1 (6 bases). Trimming removed 6 bases at V and 2 bases at J, with 16 bases between. The CDR3 runs 14 residues. The V gene's germline CDR1 is SQVTM and CDR2 ANQGSEA. In DNA, the CDR3 is TGCAGCGTCCTCGACAGGACCAATCAAGAGACCCAGTACTTC. Amino acid sequence: CSVLDRTNQETQYF.

The chain has TRBV19 and TRBJ2-4, with TRBD1 matching 11 bases. The germline V gene has CDR1 LNHDA and CDR2 SQIVND (reference sequence). The CDR3 covers 16 residues. The V gene end was trimmed by 9 bases and the J gene end by 0 bases; junction bases not matched to a gene: 7. The CDR3 is CASRDRGKTAKNIQYF. Here the CDR3 DNA reads TGTGCCAGCAGGGACAGGGGGAAAACAGCCAAAAACATTCAGTACTTC.

This chain uses TRBV7-9 with TRBJ2-5; D is possibly TRBD1 (5 bases). CDR1 is SEHNR and CDR2 is FQNEAQ in the germline V gene (reference sequence). This CDR3 comprises 15 residues. V was shortened by 3 bases and J by 1 base, with 12 bases between the two germline ends. The chain's CDR3 is CASSLTRVVQETQYF. The CDR3 nucleotides are TGTGCCAGCAGCTTGACCAGGGTGGTCCAAGAGACCCAGTACTTC.

The rearrangement links TRBV21-1 to TRBJ1-5; whether TRBD1, the table's D call, matches the DNA was not checked. TRBV21-1 is an annotated pseudogene. The CDR3 runs 14 residues. The CDR3 sequence: CASSNGQGRQPQHF. The DNA for the CDR3 is TGTGCCAGCAGCAACGGCCAGGGTAGGCAGCCCCAGCATTTT.

This sequence joins TRBV18 and TRBJ1-5; D remains unclear. The CDR3 sequence is 16 residues long. Looked up from germline, CDR1 is KGHSH and CDR2 is LQKENI. Trimming removed 3 bases from V and 1 base from J, with 13 bases in between. The CDR3 DNA reads as TGTGCCAGCTCACCCCATGGACCGGGGAGCAATCAGCCCCAGCATTTT. This encodes CASSPHGPGSNQPQHF. The complete variable domain, with remaining parts taken from reference TRBV18 and TRBJ1-5, reads NAGVMQNPRHLVRRRGQEARLRCSPMKGHSHVYWYRQLPEEGLKFMVYLQKENIIDESGMPKERFSAEFPKEGPSILRIQQVVRGDSAAYFCASSPHGPGSNQPQHFGDGTRLSIL.

J is TRBJ1-5 and V is TRBV7-2; D is unresolved. The CDR3 is 15 amino acids. Deletions cut 4 bases from V and 0 bases from J, with 10 bases between. Germline V gene data show CDR1 as SGHTA and CDR2 as FQGNSA. CDR3 sequence (DNA): TGTGCCAGCAGCTCGGACGGATATAGCAATCAGCCCCAGCATTTT. It yields the protein CASSSDGYSNQPQHF.

The V gene is TRBV10-3, the J gene TRBJ2-7; D is possibly TRBD2 (6 bases). Germline CDR1 reads ENHRY; CDR2 reads SYGVKD. With 0 bases removed from V and 3 bases from J, the gap between germline ends came to 12 bases. This CDR3 has 15 residues. The CDR3 nucleotides read TGTGCCATCAGTGAGTCCATCGGGAGATTCTACGAGCAGTACTTC. Its translation: CAISESIGRFYEQYF.

This clone has only a few counts. The gene calls are TRBV2 and TRBJ1-2, with a weak D call TRBD1 (5 bases). The CDR3 spans 11 residues. CDR1 SNHLY and CDR2 FYNNEI come from the germline V gene. Trimming pared 7 bases from V and 8 bases from J, leaving 11 bases between. The CDR3 bases are TGTGCCAGCACTGGCAGGGTCGGCTACACCTTC. It is translated as CASTGRVGYTF.

This chain uses TRBV21-1 with TRBJ2-1; the table's D call, TRBD2, was not checked against the DNA. TRBV21-1 is deemed a pseudogene. The CDR3 covers 21 residues. The CDR3 coding sequence is TGTGCCAGCAACTCATCAGGACTAGCGGGGGAGACAATCTCATACTACAATGAGCAGTTCTTC. Its protein is CASNSSGLAGETISYYNEQFF.

This clone appeared a few times. The CDR3 DNA reads TGTGCCAGCAGCCGGGACGTTTGGCCAGATACGCAGTATTTT. It specifies CASSRDVWPDTQYF. V usage is TRBV27 and J usage is TRBJ2-3; D assignment may be TRBD1 or TRBD2 (5 bases each). Trimming stripped 6 bases from V and 4 bases from J, with 14 bases between. This CDR3 spans 14 amino acids. CDR1 is MNHEY and CDR2 is SMNVEV in the germline V gene (reference sequence).

The chain uses TRBV5-1 and TRBJ1-2; D not resolved. V was trimmed by 0 bases and J by 4 bases, leaving 10 bases between them. CDR1 is SGHRS, CDR2 YFSETQ, per germline. The CDR3 has 14 residues. CDR3 sequence (DNA): TGCGCCAGCAGCTTGGATGGGTCGGGCTATGGCTACACCTTC. Translation gives CASSLDGSGYGYTF.

The chain couples TRBV30 to TRBJ1-2, with TRBD1 identical over 11 bases. In germline, CDR1 is GTSNPN, CDR2 SVGIG (reference sequence). The CDR3 totals 12 residues. With 5 bases clipped from V and 8 bases from J, the junction kept 4 bases outside the gene matches. The CDR3 DNA reads as TGTGCCTGGGAGGACAGGGGGCAAGGCTACACCTTC. Its protein product is CAWEDRGQGYTF.